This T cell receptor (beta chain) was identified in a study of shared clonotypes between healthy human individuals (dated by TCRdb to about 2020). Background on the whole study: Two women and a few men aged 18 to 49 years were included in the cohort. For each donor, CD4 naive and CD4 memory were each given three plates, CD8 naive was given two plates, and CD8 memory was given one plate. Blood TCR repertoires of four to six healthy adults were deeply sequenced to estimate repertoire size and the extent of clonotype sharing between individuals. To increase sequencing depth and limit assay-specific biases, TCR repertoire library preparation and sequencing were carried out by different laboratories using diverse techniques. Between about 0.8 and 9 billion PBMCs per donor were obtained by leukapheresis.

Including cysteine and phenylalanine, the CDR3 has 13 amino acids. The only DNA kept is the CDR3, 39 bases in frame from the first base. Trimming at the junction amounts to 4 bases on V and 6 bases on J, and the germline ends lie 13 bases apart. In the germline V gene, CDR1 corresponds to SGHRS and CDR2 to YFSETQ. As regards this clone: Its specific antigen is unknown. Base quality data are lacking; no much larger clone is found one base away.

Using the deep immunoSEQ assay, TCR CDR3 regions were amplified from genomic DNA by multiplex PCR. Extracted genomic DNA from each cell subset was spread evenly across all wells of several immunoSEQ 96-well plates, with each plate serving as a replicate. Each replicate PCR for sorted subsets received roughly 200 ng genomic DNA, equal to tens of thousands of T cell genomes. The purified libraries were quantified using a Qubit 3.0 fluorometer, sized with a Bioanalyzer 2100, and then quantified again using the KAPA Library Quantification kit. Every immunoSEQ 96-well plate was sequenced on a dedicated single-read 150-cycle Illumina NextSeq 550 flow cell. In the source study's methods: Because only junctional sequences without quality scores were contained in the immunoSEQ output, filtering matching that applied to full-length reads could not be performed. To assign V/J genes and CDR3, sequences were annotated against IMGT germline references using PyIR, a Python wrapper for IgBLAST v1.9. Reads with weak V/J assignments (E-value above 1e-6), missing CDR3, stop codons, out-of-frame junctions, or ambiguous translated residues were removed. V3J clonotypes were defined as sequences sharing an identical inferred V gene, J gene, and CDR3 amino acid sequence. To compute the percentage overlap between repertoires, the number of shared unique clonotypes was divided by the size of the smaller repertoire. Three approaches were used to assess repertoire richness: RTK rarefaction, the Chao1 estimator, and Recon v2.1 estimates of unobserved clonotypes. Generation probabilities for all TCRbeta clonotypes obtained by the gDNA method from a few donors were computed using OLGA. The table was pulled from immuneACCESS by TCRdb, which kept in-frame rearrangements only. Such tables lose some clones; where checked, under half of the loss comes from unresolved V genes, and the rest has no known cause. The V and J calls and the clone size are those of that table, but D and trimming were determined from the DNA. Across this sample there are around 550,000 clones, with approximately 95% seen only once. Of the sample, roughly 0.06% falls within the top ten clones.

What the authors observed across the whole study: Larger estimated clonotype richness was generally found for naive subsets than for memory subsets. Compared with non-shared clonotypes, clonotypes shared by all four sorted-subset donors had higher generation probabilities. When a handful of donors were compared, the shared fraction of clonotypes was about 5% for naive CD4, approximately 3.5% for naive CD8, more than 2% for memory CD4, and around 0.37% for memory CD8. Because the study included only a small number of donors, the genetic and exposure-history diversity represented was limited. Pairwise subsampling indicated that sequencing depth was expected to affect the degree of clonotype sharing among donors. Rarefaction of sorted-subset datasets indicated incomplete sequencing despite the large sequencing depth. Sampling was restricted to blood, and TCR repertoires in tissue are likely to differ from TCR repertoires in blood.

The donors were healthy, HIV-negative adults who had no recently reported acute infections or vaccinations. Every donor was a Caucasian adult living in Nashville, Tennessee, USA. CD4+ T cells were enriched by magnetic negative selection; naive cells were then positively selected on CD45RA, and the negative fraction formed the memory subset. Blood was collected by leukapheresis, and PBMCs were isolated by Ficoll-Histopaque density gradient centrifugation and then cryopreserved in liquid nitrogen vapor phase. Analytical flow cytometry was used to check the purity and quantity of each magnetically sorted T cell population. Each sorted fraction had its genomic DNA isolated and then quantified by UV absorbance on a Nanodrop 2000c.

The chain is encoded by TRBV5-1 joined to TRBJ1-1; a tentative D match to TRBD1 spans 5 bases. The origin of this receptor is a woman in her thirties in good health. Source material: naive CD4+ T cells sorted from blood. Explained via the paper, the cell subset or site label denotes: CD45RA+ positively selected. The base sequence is TGCGCCAGCAGCATCCAACCGGGGGCTGAAGCTTTCTTT. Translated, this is CASSIQPGAEAFF.